Listed below are T cell receptor beta chains from one sample, sequenced in a study of shared clonotypes between healthy human individuals. Assay: immunoSEQ multiplex PCR; the TCRdb copy retains only in-frame clones and omits some. The sample shows approximately 640,000 clones, 90% of them seen only once. Input material: memory CD8+ T cells from PBMCs. The receptors here all came from a man younger than 35 in good health. Some clones in this sample may be carry-over from other donors' samples. CDR3s include the opening cysteine and the closing phenylalanine or tryptophan. The listing skips clone size in some rows; elsewhere it reads once, few, many or a size class.

clone_size v_call cdr3_aa
. TRBV7-3 CASSLFPGGGGYTF
. TRBV5-8 CASRVSGTYEQYF
. TRBV7-9 CASSLGTPRSAETTYEQYF
. TRBV27 CASRWVGGPAGGYTF
. TRBV4-1 CASSQQASVPYEQYF
. TRBV4-3 CASSQDFGTQYF
. TRBV6-5 CASSLYRDRDGYTF
few TRBV7-9 CASSLAPSPNTEAFF
many TRBV5-4 CASSWWGGPEAFF
. TRBV28 CASSSRDRGSGDTQYF
. TRBV7-2 CASSTLWDFPKDEQFF
once TRBV7-6 CASSSGGTQYF
once TRBV19 CASSIVGTKGGQPQHF
. TRBV28 CASRPGTGGRERPDTQYF
. TRBV5-4 CASSGAVSNEQYF
. TRBV7-6 CASSLERSQQFF